The present T cell receptor (beta chain) was sequenced within a study of T cell responses to AZD1222 COVID-19 vaccine. Broader study findings: Spike-specific TCR repertoires showed rising breadth and depth after two AZD1222 doses. White British donors predominated, females outnumbered males, and clonal diversity was possibly underestimated.

Concerning this clone: Its antigen is unknown.

The ends were cut back, 3 bases at V and 0 bases at J, with 15 bases in the middle. Germline values: CDR1 ENHRY, CDR2 SYGVKD. CDR3 length: 17 residues. Clones were sequenced by immunoSEQ multiplex PCR, and TCRdb holds only the in-frame ones, with some missing. The table lists over 100,000 clones, around 85% of them singletons, with 7.9% in the top ten. The material was peripheral blood, obtained 28 days after the second dose of the MenACWY control vaccine. This TCR came from an adult who received the MenACWY meningococcal vaccine as a control. The rearrangement joins TRBV10-3 to TRBJ1-5; D is unresolved. CDR3 in DNA: TGTGCCATCAGTGATCGGATGGGCGGAGATAGCAATCAGCCCCAGCATTTT. It is translated as CAISDRMGGDSNQPQHF.